This TCR beta chain was documented in a study of blood T cell repertoires in COVID-19. Across the study: PBMCs, B-cell-depleted T cells, or T cells were the source of the cDNA or gDNA that made up the material.

Here immunoSEQ multiplex PCR was the method, and the copy in TCRdb shows in-frame clones only, minus some. The top ten hold roughly 10% of the sample, which has a few hundred thousand clones, approximately 88% seen once. The CDR3 covers 19 residues. Looked up from germline, CDR1 is SNHLY and CDR2 is FYNNEI. Trimming took 0 bases from V and 5 from J, leaving 22 bases between them. While infection was still active, Seattle patients were enrolled and then followed longitudinally. The sample taken for sequencing was peripheral blood. The chain combines TRBV2 with TRBJ1-4; D possibly corresponds to TRBD1 (6 bases). This clonotype originated in a woman between 65 and 79 years old with COVID-19, enrolled during active disease. DNA of the CDR3: TGTGCCAGCAGTGAAGCGCTACCACAGGGCGGGCGAGAGAATGAAAAACTGTTTTTT. Amino acid sequence: CASSEALPQGGRENEKLFF.